These 2 T cell receptor beta chains were all obtained from the same sample, sequenced in a study of CD8 T cells in ankylosing spondylitis. TCRdb re-analysed the 5' RACE reads in MiXCR, keeping a single row per CDR3 protein. Among 500,000 to 650,000 distinct CDR3 sequences listed, approximately 5.3% were seen once. General observations from the study: Apparently characteristic of ankylosing spondylitis blood was a TCR beta motif (fewer than ten highly homologous variants).

These receptors have no known antigen. Sequences were obtained from blood, either unsorted or a sorted T cell fraction (not recorded which). All receptors come from a male donor with ankylosing spondylitis.

At least ten counts were recorded for this clonotype. The chain is built from TRBV6-5 and TRBJ1-5; D is possibly TRBD1 (5 bases). Germline lookup yields CDR1 MNHEY and CDR2 SVGAGI. V lost 0 bases and J 4 bases, leaving 7 bases between the germline ends. There are 14 residues in the CDR3. CDR3 in DNA: TGTGCCAGCAGTTACTCGGAGGGGAATCAGCCCCAGCATTTT. Its translation is CASSYSEGNQPQHF.

This clonotype was counted many times. The gene calls are TRBV21-1 and TRBJ1-1. TRBV21-1 represents a pseudogene. The CDR3 consists of 12 residues. CDR3 sequence (DNA): TGTGCCAGCAGGGGAAGGCACGGTGAAGCTTTCTTT. It encodes CASRGRHGEAFF.